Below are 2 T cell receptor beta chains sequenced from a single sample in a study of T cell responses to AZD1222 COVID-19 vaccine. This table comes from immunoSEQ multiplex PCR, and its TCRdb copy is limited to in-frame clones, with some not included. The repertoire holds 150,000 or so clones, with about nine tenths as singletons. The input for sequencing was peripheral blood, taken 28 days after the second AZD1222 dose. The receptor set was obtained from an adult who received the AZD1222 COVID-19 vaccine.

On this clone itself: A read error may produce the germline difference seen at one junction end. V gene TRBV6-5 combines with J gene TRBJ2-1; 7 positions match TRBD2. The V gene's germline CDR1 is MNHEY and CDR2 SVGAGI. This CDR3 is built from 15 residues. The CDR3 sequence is CASGYGGRVYNEQFF. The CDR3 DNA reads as TGTGCCAGCGGTTACGGGGGGAGGGTATACAATGAGCAGTTCTTC.

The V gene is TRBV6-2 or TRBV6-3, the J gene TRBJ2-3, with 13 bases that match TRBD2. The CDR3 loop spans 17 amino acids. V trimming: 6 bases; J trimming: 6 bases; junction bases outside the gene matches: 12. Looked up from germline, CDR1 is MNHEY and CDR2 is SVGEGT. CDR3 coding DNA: TGTGCCAGCAGCTTACCCGGGACTAGCGGGGCCAGGGATACGCAGTATTTT. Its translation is CASSLPGTSGARDTQYF.